Here is one TCR beta chain with its context. This sample stems from a study of immune cell composition in non-small cell lung cancer. This CDR3 is built from 14 residues. With 6 bases removed from V and 7 bases from J, the gap between germline ends came to 19 bases. Germline V lookup: CDR1 SQVTM, CDR2 ANQGSEA. Method: immunoSEQ multiplex PCR; TCRdb's copy keeps in-frame clones and lacks some. The sample has fewer than 6,500 clones, more than 60% seen once. The source is a human donor with non-small cell lung cancer. Sequencing was done on a sample of lung tumor tissue. The V gene is TRBV29-1, the J gene TRBJ2-1, with D maybe TRBD2 (7 bases). The CDR3 is CSVIRGGGGNEQFF. The CDR3 region has the DNA TGCAGCGTGATTAGGGGGGGAGGGGGAAATGAGCAGTTCTTC.